This T cell receptor (beta chain) originates from a study of T cell responses to AZD1222 COVID-19 vaccine. Study conclusions and caveats: Baseline seropositivity characterized only a handful of AZD1222 recipients.

The repertoire was sequenced with immunoSEQ multiplex PCR; TCRdb's copy has only in-frame clones and lacks some. Here the sample spans roughly 150,000 clones, about 87% being singletons. A remark on this clone: Its antigen is unknown.

The CDR3 length is 15 residues. V lost 4 bases, J lost 2 bases, and 12 bases lay in between. Looked up from germline, CDR1 is SQVTM and CDR2 is ANQGSEA. The source of this sequence is an adult who received the AZD1222 COVID-19 vaccine. The rearrangement uses TRBV29-1 and TRBJ2-6; D call uncertain. The input for sequencing was peripheral blood, taken 28 days after the second AZD1222 dose. The CDR3: CSVGAQRPGANVLTF. The CDR3 nucleotides read TGCAGCGTTGGGGCTCAAAGGCCTGGGGCCAACGTCCTGACTTTC.